This T cell receptor beta chain was captured in a study of cytomegalovirus exposure and HLA in healthy donors. Study-wide results and caveats: Most likely, a cluster of highly shared sequence variants arose as a sequencing artifact. The only immune exposure information that was available was CMV serostatus. Relative to equally common others, HLA-associated TCR beta chains showed greater clonal expansion in a later analysis.

The study ran its PCR with 60 Vbeta and 13 Jbeta primers. Method: immunoSEQ multiplex PCR; TCRdb's copy keeps in-frame clones and lacks some. Of approximately 110,000 clones in the sample, 65% to 80% were seen once. Comments on this clone: The antigen is undetermined. This CDR3 is also generated by other DNA sequences in the sample.

Germline V gene data show CDR1 as SQVTM and CDR2 as ANQGSEA. Trimming pared 0 bases from V and 7 bases from J, leaving 15 bases between. The CDR3 loop spans 14 amino acids. While unrecorded immune exposures were likely, the donors were nominally healthy when sampled. The sequence was collected from a woman in her forties in good health and CMV-seropositive. Material: PBMCs. The chain combines TRBV29-1 with TRBJ1-2; D is uncertain. For the CDR3, the DNA is TGCAGCGTTGAAGATGGCAGACAAACCGGTGGCTACACCTTC. It specifies CSVEDGRQTGGYTF.